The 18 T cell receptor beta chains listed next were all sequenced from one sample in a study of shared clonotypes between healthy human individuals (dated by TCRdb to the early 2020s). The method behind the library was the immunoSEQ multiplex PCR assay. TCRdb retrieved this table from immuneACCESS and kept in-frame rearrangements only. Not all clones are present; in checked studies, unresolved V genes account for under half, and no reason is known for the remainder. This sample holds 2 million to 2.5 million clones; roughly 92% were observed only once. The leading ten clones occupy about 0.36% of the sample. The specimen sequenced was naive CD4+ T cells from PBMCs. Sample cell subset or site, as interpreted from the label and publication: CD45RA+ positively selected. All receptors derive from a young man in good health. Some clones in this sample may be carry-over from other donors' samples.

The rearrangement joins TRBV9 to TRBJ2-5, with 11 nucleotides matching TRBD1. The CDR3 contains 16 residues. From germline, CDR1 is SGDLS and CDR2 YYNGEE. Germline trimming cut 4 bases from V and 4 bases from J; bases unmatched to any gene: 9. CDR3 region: CASSFSGTGGGETQYF. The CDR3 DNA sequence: TGTGCCAGCAGCTTCTCCGGGACAGGGGGTGGAGAGACCCAGTACTTC.

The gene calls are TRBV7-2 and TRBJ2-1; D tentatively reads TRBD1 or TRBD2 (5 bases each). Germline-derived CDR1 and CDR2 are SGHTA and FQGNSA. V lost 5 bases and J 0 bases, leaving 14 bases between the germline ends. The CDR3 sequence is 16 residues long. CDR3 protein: CASSLTRDLSYNEQFF. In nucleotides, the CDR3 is TGTGCCAGCAGCCTCACCAGGGACCTCTCCTACAATGAGCAGTTCTTC.

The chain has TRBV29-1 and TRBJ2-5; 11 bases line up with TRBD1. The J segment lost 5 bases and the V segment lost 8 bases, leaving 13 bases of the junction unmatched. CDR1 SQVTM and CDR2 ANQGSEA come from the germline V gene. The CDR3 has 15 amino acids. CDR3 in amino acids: CSSHPGTGGLETQYF. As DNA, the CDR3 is TGCAGCTCACACCCCGGGACAGGGGGTTTGGAGACCCAGTACTTC.

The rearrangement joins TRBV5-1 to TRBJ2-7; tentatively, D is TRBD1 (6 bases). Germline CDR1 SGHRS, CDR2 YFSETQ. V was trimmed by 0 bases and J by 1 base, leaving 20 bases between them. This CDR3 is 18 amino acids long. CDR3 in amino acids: CASSLVRGTGINSYEQYF. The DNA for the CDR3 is TGCGCCAGCAGCTTGGTTAGGGGAACAGGGATCAATTCCTACGAGCAGTACTTC. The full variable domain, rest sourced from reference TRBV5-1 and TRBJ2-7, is KAGVTQTPRYLIKTRGQQVTLSCSPISGHRSVSWYQQTPGQGLQFLFEYFSETQRNKGNFPGRFSGRQFSNSRSEMNVSTLELGDSALYLCASSLVRGTGINSYEQYFGPGTRLTVT.

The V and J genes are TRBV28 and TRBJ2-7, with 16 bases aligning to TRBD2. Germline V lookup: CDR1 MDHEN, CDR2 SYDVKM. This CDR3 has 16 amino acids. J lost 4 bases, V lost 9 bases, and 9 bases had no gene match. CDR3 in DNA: TGTGCCAGTGGGACTAGCGGGAGGGCCGCATTGTACGAGCAGTACTTC. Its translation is CASGTSGRAALYEQYF.

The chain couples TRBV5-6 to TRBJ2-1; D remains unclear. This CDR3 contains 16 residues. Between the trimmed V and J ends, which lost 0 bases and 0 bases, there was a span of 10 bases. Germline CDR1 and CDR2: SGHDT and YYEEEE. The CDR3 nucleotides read TGTGCCAGCAGCTTGGGAGGCGATAGCTCCTACAATGAGCAGTTCTTC. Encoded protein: CASSLGGDSSYNEQFF. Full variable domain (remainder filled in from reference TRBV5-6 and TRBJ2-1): DAGVTQSPTHLIKTRGQQVTLRCSPKSGHDTVSWYQQALGQGPQFIFQYYEEEERQRGNFPDRFSGHQFPNYSSELNVNALLLGDSALYLCASSLGGDSSYNEQFFGPGTRLTVL.

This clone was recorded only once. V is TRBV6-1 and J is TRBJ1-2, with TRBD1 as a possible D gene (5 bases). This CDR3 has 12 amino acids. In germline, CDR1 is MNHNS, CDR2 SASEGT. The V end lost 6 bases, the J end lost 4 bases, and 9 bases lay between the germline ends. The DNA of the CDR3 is TGTGCCAGCAGCCCCGACAGCTATGGCTACACCTTC. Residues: CASSPDSYGYTF.

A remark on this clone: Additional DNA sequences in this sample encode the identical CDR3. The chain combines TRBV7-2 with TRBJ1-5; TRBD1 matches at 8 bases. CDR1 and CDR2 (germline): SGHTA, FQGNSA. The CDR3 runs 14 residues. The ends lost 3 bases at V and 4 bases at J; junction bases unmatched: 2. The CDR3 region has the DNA TGTGCCAGCAGCTTCGGACAGGGAAATCAGCCCCAGCATTTT. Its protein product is CASSFGQGNQPQHF.

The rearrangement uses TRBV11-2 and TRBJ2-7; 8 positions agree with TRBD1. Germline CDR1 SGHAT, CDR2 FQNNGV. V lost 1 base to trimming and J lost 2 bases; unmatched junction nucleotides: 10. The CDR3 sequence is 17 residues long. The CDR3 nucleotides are TGTGCCAGCAGCTTAGGGCCGGGACAGGAGATTCCCTACGAGCAGTACTTC. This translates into CASSLGPGQEIPYEQYF.

CDR3 amino acids: CASSQVRGINSYEQYF. DNA of the CDR3: TGTGCCAGCAGCCAAGTTCGAGGCATTAACTCCTACGAGCAGTACTTC. The V call is TRBV14, the J call TRBJ2-7; D is ambiguous. The CDR3 is 16 amino acids. The V end was cut by 1 base, the J end by 0 bases, with 13 bases between. In germline, CDR1 is SGHDN, CDR2 FVKESK.

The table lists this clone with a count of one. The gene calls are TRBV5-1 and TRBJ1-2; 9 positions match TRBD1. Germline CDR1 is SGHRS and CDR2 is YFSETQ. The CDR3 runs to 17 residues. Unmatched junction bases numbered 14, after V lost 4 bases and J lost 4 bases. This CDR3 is CASSPDPNRGQVYGYTF. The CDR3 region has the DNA TGCGCCAGCAGCCCGGACCCAAACAGGGGGCAAGTCTATGGCTACACCTTC.

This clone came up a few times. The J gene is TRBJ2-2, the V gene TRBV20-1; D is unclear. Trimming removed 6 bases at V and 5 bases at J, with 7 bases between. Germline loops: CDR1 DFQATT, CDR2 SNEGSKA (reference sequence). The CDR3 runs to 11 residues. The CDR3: CSARLTGELFF. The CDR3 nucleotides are TGCAGTGCCCGGCTAACCGGGGAGCTGTTTTTT.

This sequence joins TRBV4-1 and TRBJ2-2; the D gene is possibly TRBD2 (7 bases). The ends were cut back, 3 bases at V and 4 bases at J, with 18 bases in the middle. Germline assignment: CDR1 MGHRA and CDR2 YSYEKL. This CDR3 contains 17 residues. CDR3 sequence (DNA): TGCGCCAGCAGCCAGCGAGGGGGGGGCCTCCTCACCGGGGAGCTGTTTTTT. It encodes CASSQRGGGLLTGELFF.

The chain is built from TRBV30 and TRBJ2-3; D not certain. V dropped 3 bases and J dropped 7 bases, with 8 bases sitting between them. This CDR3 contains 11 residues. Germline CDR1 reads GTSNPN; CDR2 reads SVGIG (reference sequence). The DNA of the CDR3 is TGTGCCTGGAGCTTTCAGAATACGCAGTATTTT. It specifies CAWSFQNTQYF.

CDR3 amino acids: CASSPRDRAYEQYF. The DNA of the CDR3 is TGTGCCAGCTCACCCCGGGACAGGGCTTACGAGCAGTACTTC. The V call is TRBV18, the J call TRBJ2-7; 9 bases line up with TRBD1. Unmatched junction bases numbered 4, after V lost 3 bases and J lost 4 bases. The CDR3 covers 14 residues. Germline V gives CDR1 KGHSH, CDR2 LQKENI.

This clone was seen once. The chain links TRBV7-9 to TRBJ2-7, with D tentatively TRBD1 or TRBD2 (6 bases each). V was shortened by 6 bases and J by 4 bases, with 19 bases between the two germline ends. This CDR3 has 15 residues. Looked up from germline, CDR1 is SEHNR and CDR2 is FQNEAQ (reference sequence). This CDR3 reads CASRRRGPGEYEQYF. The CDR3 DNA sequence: TGTGCCAGCAGGCGACGGGGGCCAGGGGAATACGAGCAGTACTTC. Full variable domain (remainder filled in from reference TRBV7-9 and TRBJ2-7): DTGVSQNPRHKITKRGQNVTFRCDPISEHNRLYWYRQTLGQGPEFLTYFQNEAQLEKSRLLSDRFSAERPKGSFSTLEIQRTEQGDSAMYLCASRRRGPGEYEQYFGPGTRLTVT.

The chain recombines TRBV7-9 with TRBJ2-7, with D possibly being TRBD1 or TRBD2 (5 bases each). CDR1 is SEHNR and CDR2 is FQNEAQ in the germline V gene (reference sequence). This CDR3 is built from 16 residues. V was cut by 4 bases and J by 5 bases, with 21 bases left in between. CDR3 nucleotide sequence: TGTGCCAGCAGCTCCTTCTGGGGGATTCTGAATAACGAGCAGTACTTC. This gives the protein CASSSFWGILNNEQYF.

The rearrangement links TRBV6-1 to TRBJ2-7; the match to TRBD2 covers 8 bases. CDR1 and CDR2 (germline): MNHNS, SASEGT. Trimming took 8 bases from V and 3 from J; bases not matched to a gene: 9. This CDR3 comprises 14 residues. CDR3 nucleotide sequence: TGTGCCAGCGGTAGTGGCGGGAGGCGCTACGAGCAGTACTTC. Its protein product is CASGSGGRRYEQYF.